The next 18 T cell receptor beta chains were all read from a single sample in a study. Via MiXCR, TCRdb re-called the RT-PCR reads, giving one row per CDR3 protein. Of fewer than 800,000 distinct CDR3 sequences in the sample, approximately 14% are singletons; the top ten hold just over 3.5%. Sample: memory CD4+ T cells from blood. These receptors came from a female donor in good health, serving as a healthy control.

The chain links TRBV7-9 to TRBJ2-3; maybe TRBD2 (6 bases). CDR1 SEHNR and CDR2 FQNEAQ come from the germline V gene (reference sequence). The CDR3 spans 14 residues. V gave up 5 bases and J gave up 4 bases, with 13 bases separating them. The CDR3: CASSPAGSADTQYF. CDR3 bases: TGTGCCAGCAGCCCTGCGGGGAGTGCAGATACGCAGTATTTT.

A few counts support this clonotype. The chain links TRBV6-6 to TRBJ1-4, with a weak D call TRBD1 (6 bases). The CDR3 extends over 16 amino acids. V was cut by 2 bases and J by 3 bases, with 13 bases left in between. CDR1 MNHNY and CDR2 SVGAGI come from the germline V gene (reference sequence). CDR3 sequence (DNA): TGTGCCAGCAGTTACCCTTCGGGGGCAGCTAATGAAAAACTGTTTTTT. It specifies CASSYPSGAANEKLFF.

This chain links TRBV7-8 with TRBJ1-5; unclear D gene. The CDR3 is 13 amino acids. V lost 2 bases and J lost 5, with 7 bases in between. CDR1 and CDR2 from the germline V gene are SGHVS and FQNEAQ. CDR3 sequence: CASSLMIHQPQHF. The CDR3 bases are TGTGCCAGCAGCTTAATGATACATCAGCCCCAGCATTTT.

A few counts support this clonotype. The V gene is TRBV10-3, the J gene TRBJ1-5, with a tentative D call TRBD1 (5 bases). The CDR3 spans 12 residues. The germline gives CDR1 ENHRY, CDR2 SYGVKD. Trimming removed 10 bases from V and 6 bases from J, with 13 bases in between. This CDR3 is CASGHSGQPQHF. The CDR3 DNA is TGTGCCAGCGGACATTCTGGTCAGCCCCAGCATTTT.

This clonotype was recorded many times. The CDR3 protein is CASSGGQGAAYGYTF. Written as DNA, the CDR3 is TGCGCCAGCAGCGGGGGACAGGGGGCTGCCTATGGCTACACCTTC. V usage is TRBV5-1 and J usage is TRBJ1-2; 12 positions match TRBD1. The J segment lost 4 bases and the V segment lost 4 bases, leaving 5 bases of the junction unmatched. The CDR3 has 15 residues. Germline CDR1 is SGHRS and CDR2 is YFSETQ.

J is TRBJ1-2 and V is TRBV24-1, with a tentative D call TRBD1 (5 bases). The CDR3 has 19 amino acids. Germline V gene lookup returns CDR1 KGHDR and CDR2 SFDVKD. Trimming removed 2 bases at V and 5 bases at J, with 26 bases between. The CDR3 sequence is CATSDWGGTDPTNSYGYTF. In DNA, the CDR3 is TGTGCCACCAGTGATTGGGGTGGGACGGACCCGACAAACTCATATGGCTACACCTTC.

The chain recombines TRBV10-3 with TRBJ2-1, with 8 bases matching TRBD2. The V gene's germline CDR1 is ENHRY and CDR2 SYGVKD. The CDR3 loop spans 13 amino acids. The V and J ends lost 6 bases and 9 bases, in that order; junction bases with no gene match: 7. CDR3 nucleotides: TGTGCCATCAGCGGTGAAGCGGGAGTTGAGCAGTTCTTC. This codes for CAISGEAGVEQFF.

This clonotype was seen a few times. J is TRBJ2-1 and V is TRBV28, with TRBD1 matching 8 bases. Germline V gene data show CDR1 as MDHEN and CDR2 as SYDVKM. The CDR3 is 16 residues long. J gave up 0 bases and V 6 bases, and 7 bases lay outside the gene matches. Written as DNA, the CDR3 is TGTGCCAGCAGCCCGGGACAGGATCCCTCCTACAATGAGCAGTTCTTC. Translation: CASSPGQDPSYNEQFF.

V and J are TRBV4-3 and TRBJ1-4; D is perhaps TRBD1 (5 bases). CDR1 LGHNA and CDR2 YSLEER come from the germline V gene. The V end was cut by 1 base, the J end by 7 bases, with 16 bases between. The CDR3 runs to 16 residues. CDR3 nucleotide sequence: TGCGCCAGCAGCCAAGGTGGGGGGATGACGGTTGAAAAACTGTTTTTT. As protein: CASSQGGGMTVEKLFF.

In this sample, this clonotype turned up a few times. This rearrangement joins TRBV4-3 to TRBJ2-7; tentatively, D is TRBD1 or TRBD2 (5 bases each). V was cut by 0 bases and J by 0 bases, with 18 bases left in between. Germline lookup yields CDR1 LGHNA and CDR2 YSLEER. The CDR3 loop spans 18 amino acids. CDR3 nucleotide sequence: TGCGCCAGCAGCCAAGATAGGCCGGGGACGGCGAGCTCCTACGAGCAGTACTTC. It specifies CASSQDRPGTASSYEQYF.

This chain links TRBV7-2 with TRBJ2-3, with TRBD1 matching 10 bases. CDR3 length: 14 amino acids. Unmatched junction bases numbered 10, after V lost 7 bases and J lost 9 bases. Germline V lookup: CDR1 SGHTA, CDR2 FQGNSA. The CDR3 sequence is CASNPGTGVLTQYF. The CDR3 DNA reads as TGTGCCAGCAACCCCGGGACAGGGGTGCTGACGCAGTATTTT.

This clonotype showed up many times. The V call is TRBV7-8, the J call TRBJ2-1; 9 bases are shared with TRBD2. Unmatched junction bases numbered 8, after V lost 0 bases and J lost 2 bases. The CDR3 is made up of 18 amino acids. Germline CDR1 and CDR2: SGHVS and FQNEAQ. CDR3 loop: CASSLAVTSGIAYNEQFF. CDR3 nucleotide sequence: TGTGCCAGCAGCTTAGCGGTGACTAGCGGCATTGCCTACAATGAGCAGTTCTTC.

This clonotype was found many times. The V call is TRBV6-6, the J call TRBJ1-5, with D possibly being TRBD1 (5 bases). Germline CDR1 reads MNHNY; CDR2 reads SVGAGI (reference sequence). The ends were cut back, 5 bases at V and 0 bases at J, with 8 bases in the middle. This CDR3 comprises 14 residues. DNA for the CDR3: TGTGCCAGCAGTCACGACAGTAGCAATCAGCCCCAGCATTTT. Translated, it gives CASSHDSSNQPQHF.

V is TRBV20-1 and J is TRBJ2-1; no reliable D call. V lost 2 bases and J 7 bases, leaving 9 bases between the germline ends. The CDR3 runs to 12 residues. From germline, CDR1 is DFQATT and CDR2 SNEGSKA (reference sequence). For the CDR3, the DNA is TGCAGTGCTAGAAATGATCAAAATGAGCAGTTCTTC. Encoded protein: CSARNDQNEQFF.

The CDR3 loop reads CASSQAIGSYTEAFF. The CDR3 DNA sequence: TGTGCCAGCAGCCAAGCCATCGGGTCTTACACTGAAGCTTTCTTT. The chain joins TRBV3-1 to TRBJ1-1; no firm D call. CDR1 is LGHDT and CDR2 is YNNKEL in the germline V gene (reference sequence). This CDR3 region has 15 residues. The V end was cut by 1 base, the J end by 3 bases, with 12 bases between.

This clonotype was seen ten or more times. V usage is TRBV20-1 and J usage is TRBJ2-7, with unresolved D. V was trimmed by 0 bases and J by 4 bases, leaving 16 bases between them. CDR1 DFQATT and CDR2 SNEGSKA come from the germline V gene (reference sequence). The CDR3 extends over 15 amino acids. CDR3 nucleotide sequence: TGCAGTGCTAGAGATAGTAAGGGTCTAGGATACGAGCAGTACTTC. It codes for CSARDSKGLGYEQYF.

This clonotype was counted between two and nine times. The rearrangement links TRBV12-3 or TRBV12-4 to TRBJ2-1; D assignment may be TRBD1 or TRBD2 (6 bases each). Trimming took off 6 bases at V and 3 bases at J, with 18 bases between the two ends. This CDR3 spans 16 amino acids. The CDR3 DNA follows: TGTGCCAGCAGCCTGGGGGGATCGGACAGCTACAATGAGCAGTTCTTC. This gives the protein CASSLGGSDSYNEQFF.

The chain links TRBV18 to TRBJ1-6, with 7 bases matching TRBD1. The J segment lost 5 bases and the V segment lost 6 bases, leaving 16 bases of the junction unmatched. The germline V gene encodes CDR1 KGHSH and CDR2 LQKENI. The CDR3 consists of 18 residues. The CDR3 sequence: CASSPTVPGQIDNSPLHF. CDR3 sequence (DNA): TGTGCCAGCTCCCCTACCGTCCCGGGACAGATTGATAATTCACCCCTCCACTTT.